This T cell receptor beta chain originates from a study of cytomegalovirus exposure and HLA in healthy donors. Study overall: Assignment to the Caucasian-associated ancestry cluster applied to roughly 80% of the approximately 400 genotyped donors. Study-level findings and limits: Further analysis was carried out later, and it showed several of the most significant clusters appearing linked to common viral pathogens. Researchers catalogued approximately 170 TCR beta chains as cytomegalovirus-associated.

V lost 0 bases to trimming and J lost 3 bases, with 9 bases between them. CDR1 is LGHNA, CDR2 YNFKEQ, per germline. This CDR3 is 16 amino acids long. Amplification used 60 Vbeta primers and 13 Jbeta primers. Assay: immunoSEQ multiplex PCR; the TCRdb copy retains only in-frame clones and omits some. The data contain around 140,000 clones, approximately 10% of them seen just once; the ten biggest clones take up roughly 6.4%. This clone was counted only a few times. Its antigen is as yet unknown. Sequenced input: PBMCs. This clonotype was sampled from a woman aged 40 to 49 in good health and CMV-seropositive. V is TRBV4-2 and J is TRBJ2-6; the D is unclear. The CDR3 region is CASSQDVAFGANVLTF. CDR3 bases: TGTGCCAGCAGCCAAGATGTAGCCTTTGGGGCCAACGTCCTGACTTTC.